This T cell receptor (beta chain) was captured by sequencing in a study of blood T cell repertoires in COVID-19 (dated by TCRdb to about 2020). The study in broad terms: Samples from collaborators originated in the United States, Italy and Spain and spanned both the acute and convalescent phases of COVID-19. The prospective study material was composed of cDNA or gDNA derived from T cells, B-cell-depleted T cells, or PBMCs. The dataset comprised deeply sampled blood TCRbeta repertoires from subjects exposed to, actively infected with, or recovered from COVID-19. The repertoires were made available in a free public database intended to serve as a resource for research on the immune response to SARS-CoV-2. The samples were drawn from two sources: the first 160 participants of the ongoing ImmuneRACE study, and 1,000 to 1,500 subjects contributed by 6 global collaborators. Nearly every sample came with metadata listing a de-identified subject ID, COVID-19 status, age in years and sex. Where available, HLA class I and class II types were taken from metadata supplied by the sample provider and were not determined by assay-based typing. Findings and caveats that apply to the study as a whole: How much clinical and demographic metadata was included differed by source and by participant, and the metadata was provided uncurated.

The collaborating institutions used their own protocols to collect whole blood in K2EDTA tubes. For TCRbeta analysis, collaborator samples were shipped as frozen whole blood, as isolated PBMCs, or as DNA extracted from either sample type. TCRbeta CDR3 regions were amplified from genomic DNA using the immunoSEQ Assay, a bias-controlled multiplex PCR. As for the original processing: The number of nucleated cells in each sample was estimated from the amplification of reference gene primers within the assay. To quantify the absolute abundance of each unique TCRbeta CDR3 rearrangement, sequence reads were collapsed and filtered. For each sample, productive Simpson clonality was calculated as the square root of Simpson's diversity index over productive rearrangements. Here the immuneACCESS table is served through TCRdb, limited to in-frame sequences with V and J called. Missing clones are a known gap in these copies; in checked studies unresolved V genes cover under half, and the rest lacks a known reason. The V and J calls and the clone size are those of that table, but D and trimming were determined from the DNA. The sample table lists more than 100,000 clones, around three quarters of them with a count of one. Around 3.9% of the sample rests with the top ten.

V is trimmed back by 3 bases and J by 10 bases, and the junction contains 11 bases that no gene match accounts for. CDR1 and CDR2 are drawn from the germline V gene (reference sequence): LNHDA, SQIVND. The CDR3, cysteine through phenylalanine, is 16 amino acids long. The retained sequence is limited to the CDR3, 48 bases, with the frame set at the first base. This clone was recorded only once. The antigen this receptor binds is unknown. Per-base quality was not reported, and no clone a single base away is much larger than it. The sequence was obtained from a woman older than 75 with acute or convalescent COVID-19. Sequencing used peripheral blood. This chain is built from TRBV19 and TRBJ2-1; 11 junctional bases match TRBD2. At the DNA level, the sequence is TGTGCCAGTAGTATGTACACTAGCGGGAGAAATGGGGAGCAGTTCTTC. It encodes CASSMYTSGRNGEQFF.